The 10 T cell receptor beta chains below come from one sample, sequenced in a study of blood T cell repertoires in COVID-19. The assay was immunoSEQ multiplex PCR, and TCRdb's table has in-frame clones only and misses some. This table holds around 270,000 clones, 86% found once. Specimen: peripheral blood. The receptors come from a man aged 35-49 years who had recovered from COVID-19.

The chain uses TRBV13 and TRBJ1-1; TRBD1 might be the D (5 bases). Germline CDR1 PRHDT, CDR2 FYEKMQ (reference sequence). With 7 bases removed from V and 8 bases from J, the gap between germline ends came to 23 bases. The CDR3 runs 15 residues. The CDR3 spells CASTDPSGGLEEAFF. CDR3 sequence (DNA): TGTGCCAGCACCGACCCATCCGGGGGTTTGGAGGAAGCTTTCTTT.

Note on this clone: The junction does not match germline at one end; this may be a read error. The J gene is TRBJ1-6, the V gene TRBV12-3 or TRBV12-4; tentative D call: TRBD1 (6 bases). This CDR3 has 12 amino acids. The DNA of the CDR3 is TGTGCCAGCAGTTTTAGAAACAGGGAGAGGGTTTTT. Translation: CASSFRNRERVF.

This rearrangement joins TRBV29-1 to TRBJ1-2; D is uncertain. The CDR3 extends over 13 amino acids. Per germline, CDR1 SQVTM and CDR2 ANQGSEA. V shed 4 bases and J shed 0 bases, with 9 bases lying between them. The CDR3 region has the DNA TGCAGCGTTGGGTCAGAACCTAACTATGGCTACACCTTC. Translation: CSVGSEPNYGYTF.

This chain connects TRBV27 to TRBJ1-5, with D uncertain. V was trimmed by 4 bases and J by 0 bases, leaving 13 bases between them. Germline loops: CDR1 MNHEY, CDR2 SMNVEV (reference sequence). This CDR3 is built from 16 residues. In DNA form, the CDR3 reads TGTGCCAGCAGTTCAGTGTTACAGAATAGCAATCAGCCCCAGCATTTT. Its protein is CASSSVLQNSNQPQHF.

Many counts were recorded for this clone. The chain is built from TRBV19 and TRBJ1-2, with TRBD1 identical over 8 bases. The V segment lost 6 bases and the J segment 2 bases; nucleotides outside the gene matches: 5. This CDR3 has 14 residues. Germline V gene sequence: CDR1 LNHDA, CDR2 SQIVND (reference sequence). The CDR3 protein is CASRRTGTNYGYTF. Here the CDR3 DNA reads TGTGCCAGTAGGCGGACAGGGACCAACTATGGCTACACCTTC.

J is TRBJ1-2 and V is TRBV5-4; a weak D match, TRBD1 (6 bases). This CDR3 spans 14 amino acids. Trimming stripped 3 bases from V and 5 bases from J, with 14 bases between. Germline assignment: CDR1 SGHNT and CDR2 YYREEE (reference sequence). The CDR3 sequence is CASSSLTGKYGYTF. The CDR3 DNA reads TGTGCCAGCAGCTCTCTAACAGGGAAATATGGCTACACCTTC.

V and J are TRBV6-6 and TRBJ2-7; possibly TRBD2 for D (6 bases). There are 16 residues in the CDR3. V was pared by 0 bases and J by 2 bases, with 14 bases between. Germline loops: CDR1 MNHNY, CDR2 SVGAGI (reference sequence). The CDR3 spells CASSYSVTSSAYEQYF. As DNA, the CDR3 is TGTGCCAGCAGTTACTCGGTGACTAGTTCTGCCTACGAGCAGTACTTC.

This sequence joins TRBV7-9 and TRBJ1-2; D is undetermined. The germline V gene has CDR1 SEHNR and CDR2 FQNEAQ (reference sequence). The CDR3 is 13 residues long. The V and J ends lost 4 bases and 7 bases respectively, with 13 bases between them. This CDR3 reads CASSSLDAGGYTF. CDR3 bases: TGTGCCAGCAGCTCACTGGACGCGGGTGGCTACACCTTC. The full variable domain, with the rest looked up from reference TRBV7-9 and TRBJ1-2, is DTGVSQNPRHKITKRGQNVTFRCDPISEHNRLYWYRQTLGQGPEFLTYFQNEAQLEKSRLLSDRFSAERPKGSFSTLEIQRTEQGDSAMYLCASSSLDAGGYTFGSGTRLTVV.

This sequence joins TRBV27 and TRBJ2-2; 7 positions match TRBD2. CDR1 and CDR2 (germline): MNHEY, SMNVEV (reference sequence). J lost 7 bases, V lost 5 bases, and 4 bases had no gene match. This CDR3 has 13 amino acids. The CDR3 here is CASSIQRGGELFF. The CDR3 DNA sequence: TGTGCCAGCAGTATCCAGCGGGGCGGGGAGCTGTTTTTT.

In DNA, the CDR3 is TGTGCCAGCAGTCCTTTGTCGGGGTTCCCCTACGAGCAGTACTTC. Its protein product is CASSPLSGFPYEQYF. The chain couples TRBV2 to TRBJ2-7, with D possibly TRBD2 on 5 matching bases. The CDR3 covers 15 residues. From germline, CDR1 is SNHLY and CDR2 FYNNEI. V was clipped by 5 bases and J by 2 bases, with 16 bases between them.